Shown below are 14 T cell receptor beta chains from a single sample sequenced in a study of B cell selection in AIRE deficiency (dated 2019 in TCRdb). The library was made by the immunoSEQ multiplex PCR assay. TCRdb re-hosts the immuneACCESS table, in-frame sequences only. Its copies lack some clones; in the studies checked, an unresolved V gene accounts for under half of them, and the cause for the rest is not known. A total of fewer than 25,000 clones appear in this sample, 97% of them only once. The leading ten clones occupy over 0.25% of the sample. Conventional CD4 T cells were sorted as cells that were CD4+CD127+. Input material: conventional CD4+ T cells sorted from PBMCs. All receptors derive from a human donor with AIRE deficiency.

V gene TRBV4-3 combines with J gene TRBJ1-6; D not resolved. The CDR3 totals 18 residues. V was trimmed by 0 bases and J by 0 bases, leaving 12 bases between them. CDR1 and CDR2 (germline): LGHNA, YSLEER. CDR3 DNA sequence: TGCGCCAGCAGCCAAGATCCGCGGGGTATCTCCTATAATTCACCCCTCCACTTT. This gives the protein CASSQDPRGISYNSPLHF.

The CDR3 coding sequence is TGTGCCAGTAGTACCTCGGGAAGAAGCTCCTACAATGAGCAGTTCTTC. Its protein is CASSTSGRSSYNEQFF. The chain employs TRBV19 and TRBJ2-1, with D perhaps matching TRBD2 (5 bases). V dropped 4 bases and J dropped 0 bases, with 13 bases sitting between them. Germline values: CDR1 LNHDA, CDR2 SQIVND (reference sequence). This CDR3 has 16 amino acids.

This clone was found a few times. The genes are TRBV30 and TRBJ2-1; D call uncertain. The CDR3 loop spans 11 amino acids. V dropped 4 bases and J dropped 8 bases, with 9 bases sitting between them. From germline, CDR1 is GTSNPN and CDR2 SVGIG (reference sequence). The CDR3 DNA sequence: TGTGCCTGGACTAGTTTCGATGAGCAGTTCTTC. Its protein is CAWTSFDEQFF. Complete variable domain (other parts from reference TRBV30 and TRBJ2-1): SQTIHQWPATLVQPVGSPLSLECTVEGTSNPNLYWYRQAAGRGLQLLFYSVGIGQISSEVPQNLSASRPQDRQFILSSKKLLLSDSGFYLCAWTSFDEQFFGPGTRLTVL.

This clone was picked up one time. The chain couples TRBV19 to TRBJ2-2, with 7 nucleotides matching TRBD1. Losses at the gene ends were 9 bases for V and 4 bases for J; bases not matched to a gene: 8. This CDR3 spans 14 amino acids. The V gene's germline CDR1 is LNHDA and CDR2 SQIVND (reference sequence). The CDR3 sequence is CASGRTGSTGELFF. The DNA for the CDR3 is TGTGCCAGCGGTCGGACAGGCTCCACCGGGGAGCTGTTTTTT.

In DNA, the CDR3 is TGTGCCAGCAGCAGTTGGACAGGGGGCGCGAGTGAAAAACTGTTTTTT. Protein product: CASSSWTGGASEKLFF. This chain links TRBV5-8 with TRBJ1-4; 11 nucleotides agree with TRBD1. CDR3 length equals 16 residues. The V and J ends lost 4 bases and 7 bases, in that order; junction bases with no gene match: 9. Germline V gene data show CDR1 as SGHTS and CDR2 as YDEGEE.

The chain is built from TRBV6-6 and TRBJ1-6; 7 bases match TRBD1. V was pared by 2 bases and J by 9 bases, with 4 bases of the junction left unmatched. The V gene's germline CDR1 is MNHNY and CDR2 SVGAGI (reference sequence). The CDR3 spans 14 residues. CDR3 loop: CASSYTWTGSPLHF. DNA of the CDR3: TGTGCCAGCAGTTACACCTGGACAGGTTCACCCCTCCACTTT.

The chain is built from TRBV7-9 and TRBJ2-7, with D tentatively TRBD1 (5 bases). CDR1 SEHNR and CDR2 FQNEAQ come from the germline V gene (reference sequence). This CDR3 comprises 18 residues. Trimming left V 1 base short and J 0 bases short, with 19 bases between. CDR3 nucleotide sequence: TGTGCCAGCAGCTTAGTGGTCTGGGGCGAGGAGAGCTCCTACGAGCAGTACTTC. It is translated as CASSLVVWGEESSYEQYF.

The chain employs TRBV4-2 and TRBJ2-3, with D unresolved. Germline CDR1 reads LGHNA; CDR2 reads YNFKEQ. Between the trimmed V and J ends, which lost 1 base and 3 bases, there was a span of 8 bases. This CDR3 has 14 residues. CDR3 bases: TGTGCCAGCAGCCAAGTTAGTAGGACAGATACGCAGTATTTT. This codes for CASSQVSRTDTQYF.

The gene calls are TRBV20-1 and TRBJ2-7; D might be TRBD2 (6 bases). CDR1 and CDR2 from the germline V gene are DFQATT and SNEGSKA (reference sequence). The V and J ends lost 5 bases and 6 bases respectively, with 11 bases between them. This CDR3 has 11 residues. CDR3 sequence (DNA): TGCAGTGCTGGCTGGGGGGTCGAGCAGTACTTC. Residues: CSAGWGVEQYF.

V is TRBV11-2 and J is TRBJ2-5; 7 nucleotides line up with TRBD1. Germline V lookup: CDR1 SGHAT, CDR2 FQNNGV. The CDR3 consists of 16 residues. The V gene end was trimmed by 5 bases and the J gene end by 5 bases; junction bases not matched to a gene: 14. The chain's CDR3 is CASSLFTNRGRETQYF. The DNA of the CDR3 is TGTGCCAGCAGCCTCTTTACGAACAGGGGTAGGGAGACCCAGTACTTC.

The chain couples TRBV2 to TRBJ2-7; D call uncertain. Germline V gene lookup returns CDR1 SNHLY and CDR2 FYNNEI. The CDR3 spans 13 residues. Trimming took off 0 bases at V and 7 bases at J, with 10 bases between the two ends. The CDR3 reads CASSEALGREQYF. The CDR3 nucleotides read TGTGCCAGCAGTGAAGCGCTGGGCAGGGAGCAGTACTTC.

For this clone: A read error may account for a junction end that differs from germline. The CDR3 is CASSPSGEDRGQRLF. Here the CDR3 DNA reads TGTGCCAGCAGTCCTTCGGGGGAGGACAGGGGCCAAAGGCTCTTT. The J gene is TRBJ1-1, the V gene TRBV28; 9 bases match TRBD1. This CDR3 region has 15 residues. Germline CDR1 is MDHEN and CDR2 is SYDVKM.

The chain links TRBV28 to TRBJ1-3; D is possibly TRBD1 (5 bases). Between the trimmed V and J ends, which lost 7 bases and 4 bases, there was a span of 17 bases. The CDR3 runs 15 residues. Germline V CDR1 and CDR2: MDHEN, SYDVKM. In DNA form, the CDR3 reads TGTGCCAGCACACCCGGGACCTCGAGGGGAAACACCATATATTTT. Translating gives CASTPGTSRGNTIYF.

V usage is TRBV14 and J usage is TRBJ1-1; D remains unclear. Trimming shortened V by 2 bases and J by 2 bases, and 6 bases separated the two germline ends. The CDR3 runs to 13 residues. CDR1 is SGHDN, CDR2 FVKESK, per germline. The CDR3 protein is CASSQQPNTEAFF. The CDR3 DNA follows: TGTGCCAGCAGCCAACAGCCTAACACTGAAGCTTTCTTT.